The T cell receptor (beta chain) under discussion was sequenced for a study of blood T cells in healthy people across ages. Staff drew 8 to 10 milliliters of peripheral blood from each donor. This clonotype was observed many times. It was with a sample-barcoded 5' primer and a J-beta primer mix that a second PCR of roughly 7 to 11 cycles was run. TCRdb itself ran the 5' RACE reads through MiXCR, one entry per CDR3 protein. The table lists more than 650,000 distinct CDR3 sequences, around a fifth of them singletons. The V end was cut by 1 base, the J end by 4 bases, with 10 bases between. The CDR3 has 14 amino acids. The germline V gene encodes CDR1 SEHNR and CDR2 FQNEAQ (reference sequence).

The sequence came from a man aged 70 or older in good health. Sequencing was carried out using blood. This chain connects TRBV7-9 to TRBJ1-1, with D tentatively TRBD1 (5 bases). The CDR3 DNA reads TGTGCCAGCAGCTTAGGCAGGGAGGCCACTGAAGCTTTCTTT. This translates into CASSLGREATEAFF.